This is a list of T cell receptor beta chains from one sample in a study of cytotoxic CD8 clonotypes in ibrutinib-treated CLL. The assay was immunoSEQ multiplex PCR, and TCRdb's table has in-frame clones only and misses some. The sample shows 20,000 to 30,000 clones, over 55% of them seen only once. The sample was PBMCs, taken after 12 months of ibrutinib treatment. All receptors come from a human donor with chronic lymphocytic leukemia. Both conserved end residues are part of each CDR3. A D gene is named only where the DNA matches it firmly. Clone size is stated in some rows and not others, as once, few, many or a class when expanded.

J: TRBJ1-3; V: TRBV9; size: .; D: TRBD1; length: 14; CDR3: CASSSGGAGNTIYF; DNA: TGTGCCAGCAGCTCAGGGGGGGCTGGAAACACCATATATTTT
J: TRBJ2-3; V: TRBV4-1; size: few; D: TRBD1; length: 16; CDR3: CASSQGGGLTTDTQYF; DNA: TGCGCCAGCAGCCAAGGAGGGGGCCTTACCACAGATACGCAGTATTTT
J: TRBJ1-4; V: TRBV18; size: few; D: TRBD1; length: 15; CDR3: CASSSRQGVDEKLFF; DNA: TGTGCCAGCTCATCCCGACAGGGGGTGGATGAAAAACTGTTTTTT
J: TRBJ1-4; V: TRBV6-6; size: .; D: .; length: 11; CDR3: CASSRQEKLFF; DNA: TGTGCCAGCAGTCGACAGGAAAAACTGTTTTTT
J: TRBJ1-4; V: TRBV15; size: once; D: .; length: 18; CDR3: CATSRPGVSPVTNEKLFF; DNA: TGTGCCACCAGCAGACCGGGGGTTTCGCCGGTAACTAATGAAAAACTGTTTTTT
J: TRBJ2-7; V: TRBV7-2; size: .; D: TRBD2; length: 14; CDR3: CASSLVAGGLEQYF; DNA: TGTGCCAGCAGCTTAGTAGCGGGGGGGCTTGAGCAGTACTTC
J: TRBJ1-4; V: TRBV4-2; size: .; D: .; length: 14; CDR3: CASSQEETNEKLFF; DNA: TGTGCCAGCAGCCAAGAGGAAACTAATGAAAAACTGTTTTTT
J: TRBJ2-5; V: TRBV5-1; size: .; D: .; length: 13; CDR3: CASSFPTGETQYF; DNA: TGCGCCAGCAGCTTCCCGACAGGAGAGACCCAGTACTTC
J: TRBJ1-4; V: TRBV5-1; size: .; D: TRBD1; length: 14; CDR3: CASRTGQPNEKLFF; DNA: TGCGCCAGCAGAACGGGACAGCCTAATGAAAAACTGTTTTTT
J: TRBJ2-7; V: TRBV29-1; size: .; D: .; length: 13; CDR3: CSVERVPPDEQYF; DNA: TGCAGCGTTGAAAGGGTCCCCCCCGACGAGCAGTACTTC
J: TRBJ1-6; V: TRBV19; size: few; D: .; length: 15; CDR3: CASTLDRSYNSPLHF; DNA: TGTGCCAGTACCCTGGACCGGTCCTATAATTCACCCCTCCACTTT
J: TRBJ2-5; V: TRBV20-1; size: .; D: .; length: 11; CDR3: CSARGGETQYF; DNA: TGCAGTGCGAGGGGAGGAGAGACCCAGTACTTC
J: TRBJ2-3; V: TRBV25-1; size: once; D: .; length: 14; CDR3: CASSRTSNTDTQYF; DNA: TGTGCCAGCAGTAGGACTTCTAACACAGATACGCAGTATTTT
J: TRBJ2-2; V: TRBV9; size: .; D: .; length: 15; CDR3: CASSAEQLLIGELFF; DNA: TGTGCCAGCAGCGCTGAACAGCTGTTGATCGGGGAGCTGTTTTTT
J: TRBJ2-7; V: TRBV6-6; size: .; D: .; length: 13; CDR3: CASSYSRGGEQYF; DNA: TGTGCCAGCAGTTACTCGAGGGGAGGCGAGCAGTACTTC
J: TRBJ1-1; V: TRBV19; size: .; D: .; length: 12; CDR3: CANITFGTEAFF; DNA: TGTGCAAACATAACATTCGGGACTGAAGCTTTCTTT
J: TRBJ2-7; V: TRBV7-2; size: .; D: TRBD1; length: 13; CDR3: CASSQDRGYEQYF; DNA: TGTGCCAGCAGCCAGGACAGGGGGTACGAGCAGTACTTC
J: TRBJ2-7; V: TRBV2; size: .; D: .; length: 13; CDR3: CASSEAQGGEQYF; DNA: TGTGCCAGCAGTGAAGCACAGGGTGGAGAGCAGTACTTC
J: TRBJ1-2; V: TRBV9; size: .; D: .; length: 14; CDR3: CASSVDEGVYGYTF; DNA: TGTGCCAGCAGCGTAGATGAGGGGGTGTATGGCTACACCTTC